This is a list of T cell receptor beta chains from one sample in a study of T cell responses to AZD1222 COVID-19 vaccine. Assay used: immunoSEQ multiplex PCR; TCRdb lists only in-frame clones, some missing. The table lists around 56,000 clones, roughly 90% of them singletons. Sequenced here: peripheral blood, sampled 28 days after the second AZD1222 dose. The source of these receptors is an adult who received the AZD1222 COVID-19 vaccine. The CDR3 runs from the conserved cysteine through the conserved F or W. A D gene is named only where the DNA matches it firmly. Clone size is not always given. Where it is, it says once, few, many or a class for expanded clones.

j_gene: TRBJ1-2
d_gene: TRBD1
abundance: few
v_gene: TRBV27
CDR3aa: CASSPQDRVHGYTF
CDR3nt: TGTGCCAGCAGTCCCCAGGACAGGGTACATGGCTACACCTTC

j_gene: TRBJ2-7
d_gene: .
abundance: .
v_gene: TRBV9
CDR3aa: CASSVDGMGFEQYF
CDR3nt: TGTGCCAGCAGCGTAGACGGGATGGGGTTCGAGCAGTACTTC

j_gene: TRBJ2-3
d_gene: .
abundance: .
v_gene: TRBV7-3
CDR3aa: CASRGSSTDTQYF
CDR3nt: TGTGCCAGCAGAGGGTCTAGCACAGATACGCAGTATTTT

j_gene: TRBJ1-2
d_gene: .
abundance: .
v_gene: TRBV29-1
CDR3aa: CSVGGSGTAWGYTF
CDR3nt: TGCAGCGTTGGGGGTTCGGGAACCGCGTGGGGCTACACCTTC

j_gene: TRBJ1-1
d_gene: .
abundance: .
v_gene: TRBV6-5
CDR3aa: CASRLTLNTEAFF
CDR3nt: TGTGCCAGCAGATTGACACTGAACACTGAAGCTTTCTTT

j_gene: TRBJ1-2
d_gene: .
abundance: .
v_gene: TRBV7-9
CDR3aa: CASSLARGEDPYGYTF
CDR3nt: TGTGCCAGCAGCTTAGCGAGGGGAGAGGACCCATATGGCTACACCTTC

j_gene: TRBJ1-1
d_gene: TRBD1
abundance: once
v_gene: TRBV29-1
CDR3aa: CSATGQATRAFF
CDR3nt: TGCAGCGCAACCGGACAGGCGACAAGGGCTTTCTTT

j_gene: TRBJ2-1
d_gene: .
abundance: .
v_gene: TRBV12-3/TRBV12-4
CDR3aa: CATTLYGGSEQFF
CDR3nt: TGTGCCACCACCCTCTACGGGGGATCTGAGCAGTTCTTC

j_gene: TRBJ2-7
d_gene: .
abundance: .
v_gene: TRBV28
CDR3aa: CASSLTVNYEQYF
CDR3nt: TGTGCCAGCAGTTTAACAGTCAACTACGAGCAGTACTTC

j_gene: TRBJ2-1
d_gene: TRBD1
abundance: .
v_gene: TRBV4-2
CDR3aa: CASSQRQGPGHEQFF
CDR3nt: TGTGCCAGCAGCCAACGACAGGGGCCAGGACATGAGCAGTTCTTC

j_gene: TRBJ2-6
d_gene: .
abundance: once
v_gene: TRBV18
CDR3aa: CASSDGSAGANVLTF
CDR3nt: TGTGCCAGCTCAGATGGCAGTGCAGGGGCCAACGTCCTGACTTTC

j_gene: TRBJ1-1
d_gene: .
abundance: .
v_gene: TRBV2
CDR3aa: CASSALGAMNTEAFF
CDR3nt: TGTGCCAGCAGTGCCCTGGGAGCTATGAACACTGAAGCTTTCTTT

j_gene: TRBJ2-3
d_gene: .
abundance: .
v_gene: TRBV11-3
CDR3aa: CASSLVANSDTQYF
CDR3nt: TGTGCCAGCAGCTTAGTGGCTAACTCAGATACGCAGTATTTT

j_gene: TRBJ2-7
d_gene: .
abundance: .
v_gene: TRBV30
CDR3aa: CAWSVGSGGEQYF
CDR3nt: TGTGCCTGGAGTGTAGGCTCTGGGGGCGAGCAGTACTTC

j_gene: TRBJ1-5
d_gene: .
abundance: .
v_gene: TRBV1
CDR3aa: CTSSHPSGTDSQPQHF
CDR3nt: TGCACCAGCAGCCATCCCTCCGGGACAGACAGTCAGCCCCAGCATTTT

j_gene: TRBJ2-2
d_gene: TRBD1
abundance: once
v_gene: TRBV10-3
CDR3aa: CAISESSAGTGITGELFF
CDR3nt: TGTGCCATCAGTGAGTCGAGCGCCGGGACAGGAATAACCGGGGAGCTGTTTTTT

j_gene: TRBJ1-1
d_gene: .
abundance: once
v_gene: TRBV10-3
CDR3aa: CAISEVGPTTEAFF
CDR3nt: TGTGCCATCAGTGAGGTCGGCCCTACCACTGAAGCTTTCTTT

j_gene: TRBJ1-1
d_gene: .
abundance: .
v_gene: TRBV29-1
CDR3aa: CSVGSVNTEAFF
CDR3nt: TGCAGCGTTGGATCGGTGAACACTGAAGCTTTCTTT

j_gene: TRBJ2-1
d_gene: .
abundance: .
v_gene: TRBV29-1
CDR3aa: CSVEPETDEQFF
CDR3nt: TGCAGCGTTGAACCGGAGACCGATGAGCAGTTCTTC

j_gene: TRBJ2-1
d_gene: .
abundance: once
v_gene: TRBV19
CDR3aa: CASSPTGLSGVEQFF
CDR3nt: TGTGCCAGTAGTCCGACCGGGCTGTCGGGGGTTGAGCAGTTCTTC

j_gene: TRBJ1-1
d_gene: .
abundance: .
v_gene: TRBV7-9
CDR3aa: CASSLNTEAFF
CDR3nt: TGTGCCAGCAGCTTAAACACTGAAGCTTTCTTT

j_gene: TRBJ2-7
d_gene: TRBD2
abundance: .
v_gene: TRBV5-1
CDR3aa: CASSRLAGERDEQYF
CDR3nt: TGCGCCAGCAGCCGTTTAGCGGGAGAACGCGACGAGCAGTACTTC

j_gene: TRBJ2-7
d_gene: .
abundance: .
v_gene: TRBV11-2
CDR3aa: CASSSLRGVSYEQYF
CDR3nt: TGTGCCAGCAGCTCCCTCAGGGGTGTCTCCTACGAGCAGTACTTC

j_gene: TRBJ2-1
d_gene: .
abundance: .
v_gene: TRBV12-3/TRBV12-4
CDR3aa: CASSLKGDEQFF
CDR3nt: TGTGCCAGCAGTTTAAAAGGGGATGAGCAGTTCTTC

j_gene: TRBJ1-5
d_gene: .
abundance: once
v_gene: TRBV7-9
CDR3aa: CASSETGRNQPQHF
CDR3nt: TGTGCCAGCAGCGAAACCGGGCGCAATCAGCCCCAGCATTTT

j_gene: TRBJ1-1
d_gene: .
abundance: .
v_gene: TRBV19
CDR3aa: CASTSGQANTEAFF
CDR3nt: TGTGCCAGTACGAGCGGGCAGGCTAACACTGAAGCTTTCTTT

j_gene: TRBJ2-1
d_gene: .
abundance: .
v_gene: TRBV5-5
CDR3aa: CASSYLSSAGSYNEQFF
CDR3nt: TGTGCCAGCAGCTACCTCTCCTCAGCGGGCTCCTACAATGAGCAGTTCTTC

j_gene: TRBJ1-2
d_gene: .
abundance: few
v_gene: TRBV4-2
CDR3aa: CASSQDKANYGYTF
CDR3nt: TGTGCCAGCAGCCAAGACAAAGCTAACTATGGCTACACCTTC

j_gene: TRBJ2-3
d_gene: .
abundance: .
v_gene: TRBV24-1
CDR3aa: CATSGGVPDTQYF
CDR3nt: TGTGCCACCAGCGGAGGGGTCCCTGATACGCAGTATTTT

j_gene: TRBJ1-2
d_gene: TRBD1
abundance: .
v_gene: TRBV30
CDR3aa: CAWTTGRYGYTF
CDR3nt: TGTGCCTGGACGACAGGGAGGTATGGCTACACCTTC

j_gene: TRBJ1-2
d_gene: .
abundance: .
v_gene: TRBV5-6
CDR3aa: CASSLWASNYGYTF
CDR3nt: TGTGCCAGCAGCCTGTGGGCTTCGAACTATGGCTACACCTTC

j_gene: TRBJ1-5
d_gene: .
abundance: once
v_gene: TRBV19
CDR3aa: CASRRATINQPQHF
CDR3nt: TGTGCCAGTAGACGGGCGACGATCAATCAGCCCCAGCATTTT

j_gene: TRBJ1-1
d_gene: .
abundance: .
v_gene: TRBV19
CDR3aa: CASSIMRGRTEAFF
CDR3nt: TGTGCCAGTAGTATTATGAGGGGGAGAACTGAAGCTTTCTTT

j_gene: TRBJ1-2
d_gene: .
abundance: .
v_gene: TRBV29-1
CDR3aa: CSVGTEVGGYTF
CDR3nt: TGCAGCGTGGGGACGGAGGTGGGGGGCTACACCTTC

j_gene: TRBJ2-1
d_gene: .
abundance: .
v_gene: TRBV7-7
CDR3aa: CASSLRPWPSRTYNEQFF
CDR3nt: TGTGCCAGCAGCTTAAGGCCATGGCCTAGCCGAACCTACAATGAGCAGTTCTTC

j_gene: TRBJ1-3
d_gene: .
abundance: .
v_gene: TRBV29-1
CDR3aa: CSVEGGSGNTIYF
CDR3nt: TGCAGCGTTGAAGGGGGCTCTGGAAACACCATATATTTT

j_gene: TRBJ1-5
d_gene: .
abundance: .
v_gene: TRBV3-1/TRBV3-2
CDR3aa: CASSQDSRSNQPQHF
CDR3nt: TGTGCCAGCAGCCAAGATAGCAGAAGTAATCAGCCCCAGCATTTT

j_gene: TRBJ1-3
d_gene: TRBD1
abundance: .
v_gene: TRBV5-8
CDR3aa: CASSSTGSGNTIYF
CDR3nt: TGTGCCAGCAGCTCGACAGGGTCTGGAAACACCATATATTTT

j_gene: TRBJ1-5
d_gene: .
abundance: .
v_gene: TRBV3-1/TRBV3-2
CDR3aa: CASSGGYSNQPQHF
CDR3nt: TGTGCCAGCAGCGGGGGGTATAGCAATCAGCCCCAGCATTTT

j_gene: TRBJ1-2
d_gene: .
abundance: .
v_gene: TRBV3-1/TRBV3-2
CDR3aa: CASSLKDSYGYTF
CDR3nt: TGTGCCAGCAGCCTAAAAGACAGCTATGGCTACACCTTC

j_gene: TRBJ1-6
d_gene: .
abundance: .
v_gene: TRBV6-1
CDR3aa: CASSEPNWGVGVSPLHF
CDR3nt: TGTGCCAGCAGTGAACCCAACTGGGGGGTTGGGGTTTCACCCCTCCACTTT

j_gene: TRBJ2-2
d_gene: .
abundance: once
v_gene: TRBV6-6
CDR3aa: CASTYEGEVGELFF
CDR3nt: TGTGCCAGCACCTACGAAGGGGAGGTCGGGGAGCTGTTTTTT

j_gene: TRBJ1-4
d_gene: .
abundance: once
v_gene: TRBV30
CDR3aa: CAWKRATNEKLFF
CDR3nt: TGTGCCTGGAAGAGGGCAACTAATGAAAAACTGTTTTTT

j_gene: TRBJ2-2
d_gene: TRBD1
abundance: .
v_gene: TRBV18
CDR3aa: CATEPAQGINTGELFF
CDR3nt: TGTGCCACCGAACCCGCACAGGGGATTAACACCGGGGAGCTGTTTTTT

j_gene: TRBJ1-1
d_gene: TRBD1
abundance: .
v_gene: TRBV6-5
CDR3aa: CASCRTGVNTEAFF
CDR3nt: TGTGCCAGCTGCCGGACAGGGGTAAACACTGAAGCTTTCTTT

j_gene: TRBJ2-7
d_gene: .
abundance: .
v_gene: TRBV21-1
CDR3aa: CASSKVAQGAQYEQYF
CDR3nt: .

j_gene: TRBJ2-5
d_gene: TRBD1
abundance: .
v_gene: TRBV5-1
CDR3aa: CASSTTGLETQYF
CDR3nt: TGCGCCAGCAGCACGACAGGGCTAGAGACCCAGTACTTC

j_gene: TRBJ2-7
d_gene: TRBD2
abundance: once
v_gene: TRBV11-2
CDR3aa: CASSFQFAGGGEQYF
CDR3nt: TGTGCCAGCAGCTTTCAGTTCGCGGGAGGGGGCGAGCAGTACTTC

j_gene: TRBJ2-2
d_gene: TRBD2
abundance: few
v_gene: TRBV4-2
CDR3aa: CASSQLGLATDGELFF
CDR3nt: TGTGCCAGCAGCCAACTCGGACTAGCGACAGACGGGGAGCTGTTTTTT

j_gene: TRBJ2-1
d_gene: .
abundance: .
v_gene: TRBV3-1/TRBV3-2
CDR3aa: CASSHGGGQGLLQFF
CDR3nt: TGTGCCAGCAGCCACGGGGGGGGACAGGGTCTCTTGCAGTTCTTC

j_gene: TRBJ1-2
d_gene: .
abundance: .
v_gene: TRBV6-5
CDR3aa: CASIPGEYNYGYTF
CDR3nt: TGTGCCAGCATTCCCGGGGAATACAACTATGGCTACACCTTC

j_gene: TRBJ2-1
d_gene: TRBD2
abundance: .
v_gene: TRBV9
CDR3aa: CASSAGEGLAGDEQFF
CDR3nt: TGTGCCAGCAGCGCCGGGGAGGGACTAGCTGGCGATGAGCAGTTCTTC

j_gene: TRBJ2-7
d_gene: TRBD2
abundance: .
v_gene: TRBV6-4
CDR3aa: CASSPEAGGSYEQYF
CDR3nt: TGTGCCAGCAGCCCCGAAGCGGGAGGTTCCTACGAGCAGTACTTC

j_gene: TRBJ1-1
d_gene: .
abundance: once
v_gene: TRBV30
CDR3aa: CAWSTPGPPPAFF
CDR3nt: TGTGCCTGGAGTACACCGGGACCCCCCCCTGCTTTCTTT